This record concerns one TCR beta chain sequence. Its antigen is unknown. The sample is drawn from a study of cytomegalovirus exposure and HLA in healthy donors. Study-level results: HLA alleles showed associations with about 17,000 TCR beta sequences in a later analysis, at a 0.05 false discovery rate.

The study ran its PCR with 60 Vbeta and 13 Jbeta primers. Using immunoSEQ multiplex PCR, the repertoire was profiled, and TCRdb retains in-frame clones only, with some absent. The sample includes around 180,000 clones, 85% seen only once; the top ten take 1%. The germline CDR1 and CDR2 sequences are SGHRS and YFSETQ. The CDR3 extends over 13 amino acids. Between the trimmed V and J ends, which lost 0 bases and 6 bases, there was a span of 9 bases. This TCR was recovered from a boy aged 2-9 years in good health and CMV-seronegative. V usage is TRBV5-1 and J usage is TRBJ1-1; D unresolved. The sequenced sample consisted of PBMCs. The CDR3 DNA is TGCGCCAGCAGCTTGGTGGGCCGATCTGAAGCTTTCTTT. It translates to CASSLVGRSEAFF.